These 20 T cell receptor beta chains originate from one sample sequenced in a study of blood T cell repertoires in COVID-19. Sequenced by immunoSEQ multiplex PCR; TCRdb stores in-frame clones only, minus some. This sample carries fewer than 350,000 clones, about 93% of them seen once, and the ten largest clones take approximately 7.5%. What was sequenced was peripheral blood. The receptors shown here come from a young woman with COVID-19, enrolled during active disease.

This chain uses TRBV5-1 with TRBJ2-3; 7 nucleotides align to TRBD1. The CDR3 runs to 14 residues. Germline loops: CDR1 SGHRS, CDR2 YFSETQ. The junction had 3 bases not matched to a gene; V was cut back by 2 bases and J by 3 bases. CDR3 DNA: TGCGCCAGCAGCTTCGGGACAGTGACAGATACGCAGTATTTT. This sequence encodes CASSFGTVTDTQYF.

The chain couples TRBV3-1 (or the pseudogene TRBV3-2) to TRBJ2-1; D ambiguous. Germline CDR1 is LGHDT and CDR2 is YNNKEL (reference sequence). Trimming left V 0 bases short and J 10 bases short, with 10 bases between. This CDR3 contains 13 residues. DNA of the CDR3: TGTGCCAGCAGCCAAGAGACTGGTGGGGAGCAGTTCTTC. This codes for CASSQETGGEQFF.

V usage is TRBV5-1 and J usage is TRBJ2-2; 9 positions agree with TRBD1. The junction had 4 bases not matched to a gene; V was cut back by 5 bases and J by 2 bases. The CDR3 has 15 amino acids. CDR1 is SGHRS and CDR2 is YFSETQ in the germline V gene. The CDR3 spells CASRGQGPNTGELFF. In DNA form, the CDR3 reads TGCGCCAGCAGAGGACAGGGGCCTAACACCGGGGAGCTGTTTTTT.

The rearrangement uses TRBV6-5 and TRBJ1-6, with D maybe TRBD1 (5 bases). V lost 5 bases and J 6 bases, leaving 14 bases between the germline ends. CDR1 and CDR2 from the germline V gene are MNHEY and SVGAGI. The CDR3 has 15 residues. CDR3 protein: CASSTEEGLNSPLHF. Written as DNA, the CDR3 is TGTGCCAGCAGTACCGAGGAGGGACTTAATTCACCCCTCCACTTT.

The V and J genes are TRBV10-3 and TRBJ1-1; TRBD1 is a possible D gene (6 bases). Looked up from germline, CDR1 is ENHRY and CDR2 is SYGVKD. V lost 5 bases and J lost 11, with 18 bases in between. The CDR3 totals 13 residues. The CDR3 region has the DNA TGTGCCATCAGTCGACAGGTGGGAATTGGGGCTTTCTTT. Encoded protein: CAISRQVGIGAFF.

The rearrangement links TRBV28 to TRBJ2-7; 8 bases are shared with TRBD2. The CDR3 length is 15 residues. Germline V gene lookup returns CDR1 MDHEN and CDR2 SYDVKM. V was clipped by 6 bases and J by 3 bases; unmatched bases: 10. The CDR3 protein is CASSRIAGSGYEQYF. CDR3 nucleotides: TGTGCCAGCAGCCGGATAGCGGGATCTGGCTACGAGCAGTACTTC. The full variable domain, completed using reference TRBV28 and TRBJ2-7, is DVKVTQSSRYLVKRTGEKVFLECVQDMDHENMFWYRQDPGLGLRLIYFSYDVKMKEKGDIPEGYSVSREKKERFSLILESASTNQTSMYLCASSRIAGSGYEQYFGPGTRLTVT.

This chain's CDR3 is CASSLWFRQGAAKNIQYF. The CDR3, as DNA: TGTGCCAGCAGTTTATGGTTTCGACAGGGGGCGGCCAAAAACATTCAGTACTTC. The V and J genes are TRBV27 and TRBJ2-4; 10 positions match TRBD1. The CDR3 is 18 residues long. The junction had 7 bases not matched to a gene; V was cut back by 1 base and J by 1 base. Germline loops: CDR1 MNHEY, CDR2 SMNVEV (reference sequence).

The V call is TRBV20-1, the J call TRBJ1-5, with D possibly matching TRBD1 (6 bases). V was shortened by 6 bases and J by 1 base, with 16 bases between the two germline ends. This CDR3 contains 15 residues. Germline lookup yields CDR1 DFQATT and CDR2 SNEGSKA (reference sequence). CDR3 DNA sequence: TGCAGTGCCAGTGACAGGCGTGGAAGCAATCAGCCCCAGCATTTT. This sequence encodes CSASDRRGSNQPQHF.

This clone was seen only once. The chain joins TRBV5-4 to TRBJ1-4; perhaps TRBD1 as D (5 bases). The germline CDR1 and CDR2 sequences are SGHNT and YYREEE (reference sequence). CDR3 length equals 13 residues. V was pared by 4 bases and J by 7 bases, with 11 bases between. CDR3 coding DNA: TGTGCCAGCAGCGTCGCTCAGGGTGAAAAACTGTTTTTT. Its translation: CASSVAQGEKLFF.

The chain uses TRBV7-2 and TRBJ1-6, with 7 nucleotides matching TRBD1. CDR1 is SGHTA, CDR2 FQGNSA, per germline. The trim removed 3 bases at V and 8 bases at J, leaving 10 bases unmatched. This CDR3 comprises 16 residues. The CDR3 sequence is CASSLNRGKRDSPLHF. CDR3 bases: TGTGCCAGCAGCTTGAACAGGGGTAAAAGGGATTCACCCCTCCACTTT. The full variable domain, rest sourced from reference TRBV7-2 and TRBJ1-6, is GAGVSQSPSNKVTEKGKDVELRCDPISGHTALYWYRQSLGQGLEFLIYFQGNSAPDKSGLPSDRFSAERTGGSVSTLTIQRTQQEDSAVYLCASSLNRGKRDSPLHFGNGTRLTVT.

The rearrangement joins TRBV4-3 to TRBJ2-7; TRBD2 might be the D (5 bases). This CDR3 has 18 residues. The germline gives CDR1 LGHNA, CDR2 YSLEER. The V gene lost 0 bases and the J gene lost 3 bases, with 21 bases spanning the gap. The CDR3, as DNA: TGCGCCAGCAGCCAAGATCTAGGGCCCTCCGGAGGACGCTACGAGCAGTACTTC. Its protein is CASSQDLGPSGGRYEQYF.

This chain links TRBV28 with TRBJ1-2; 8 bases match TRBD1. The CDR3 runs to 11 residues. CDR1 MDHEN and CDR2 SYDVKM come from the germline V gene. CDR3 sequence: CPGQGFFGYTF. The DNA of the CDR3 is TGTCCCGGACAGGGTTTTTTTGGCTACACCTTC.

This clone came up a few times. The chain's CDR3 is CAWNSGNYGYTF. As DNA, the CDR3 is TGTGCCTGGAACTCCGGTAACTATGGCTACACCTTC. This sequence joins TRBV30 and TRBJ1-2; D not resolved. The germline V and J ends were trimmed by 4 bases and 1 base, with 7 bases remaining between them. The CDR3 totals 12 residues. Germline V lookup: CDR1 GTSNPN, CDR2 SVGIG (reference sequence).

This chain connects TRBV28 to TRBJ1-3, with 8 bases aligning to TRBD1. From germline, CDR1 is MDHEN and CDR2 SYDVKM. The ends lost 4 bases at V and 2 bases at J; junction bases unmatched: 7. This CDR3 contains 16 residues. The CDR3: CASSSASGGTGNTIYF. In DNA, the CDR3 is TGTGCCAGCAGTTCAGCCTCAGGGGGCACTGGAAACACCATATATTTT.

This clone was counted once. The chain carries TRBV2 and TRBJ2-3, with 9 bases identical to TRBD1. The CDR3 contains 14 residues. Losses at the gene ends were 4 bases for V and 4 bases for J; bases not matched to a gene: 3. The germline CDR1 and CDR2 sequences are SNHLY and FYNNEI. The CDR3 reads CASSAGTGSDTQYF. The CDR3 nucleotides are TGTGCCAGCAGTGCCGGGACAGGGTCAGATACGCAGTATTTT. Variable domain in full (rest from reference TRBV2 and TRBJ2-3): EPEVTQTPSHQVTQMGQEVILRCVPISNHLYFYWYRQILGQKVEFLVSFYNNEISEKSEIFDDQFSVERPDGSNFTLKIRSTKLEDSAMYFCASSAGTGSDTQYFGPGTRLTVL.

The rearrangement uses TRBV10-2 and TRBJ1-1, with D possibly TRBD1 on 6 matching bases. The V end lost 2 bases, the J end lost 5 bases, and 15 bases lay between the germline ends. Germline lookup yields CDR1 WSHSY and CDR2 SAAADI. This CDR3 is 15 amino acids long. This chain's CDR3 is CASSEPQGLGTEAFF. CDR3 nucleotides: TGCGCCAGCAGTGAGCCACAGGGTCTGGGGACTGAAGCTTTCTTT.

CDR3 DNA sequence: TGTGCCAGCTCACCACCGCGACAGGGGACTAATGAAAAACTGTTTTTT. This gives the protein CASSPPRQGTNEKLFF. This rearrangement joins TRBV18 to TRBJ1-4; 8 bases agree with TRBD1. Germline V lookup: CDR1 KGHSH, CDR2 LQKENI. The CDR3 has 16 residues. V gave up 0 bases and J gave up 2 bases; unmatched junction bases: 2.

The J gene is TRBJ1-6, the V gene TRBV6-2 or TRBV6-3; D gene ambiguous. Germline V gene lookup returns CDR1 MNHEY and CDR2 SVGEGT. This CDR3 has 15 amino acids. The V end lost 2 bases, the J end lost 7 bases, and 12 bases lay between the germline ends. CDR3 loop: CASSYAAGVNSPLHF. The DNA for the CDR3 is TGTGCCAGCAGTTACGCCGCAGGTGTAAATTCACCCCTCCACTTT.

The rearrangement uses TRBV7-2 and TRBJ2-1; the match to TRBD2 covers 10 bases. The germline V gene encodes CDR1 SGHTA and CDR2 FQGNSA. The CDR3 totals 16 residues. With V trimmed by 5 bases and J by 5 bases, 9 bases remained unmatched. This CDR3 reads CASSESSGRGDNEQFF. Written as DNA, the CDR3 is TGTGCCAGCAGCGAAAGCAGCGGGAGGGGGGACAATGAGCAGTTCTTC.

The chain is built from TRBV5-5 and TRBJ2-3; TRBD1 matches at 12 bases. The V gene's germline CDR1 is SGHKS and CDR2 YYEKEE (reference sequence). There are 15 residues in the CDR3. After removal of 5 bases from V and 5 bases from J, the junction contained 6 bases not matched to a gene. CDR3 residues: CASRTGQGAVDTQYF. The CDR3 region has the DNA TGTGCCAGCAGAACGGGACAGGGGGCTGTAGATACGCAGTATTTT.